This T cell receptor beta chain appears in the sequencing data of a study of CD8 T cells in Susac syndrome. Healthy donors served as age- and sex-matched controls. In contrast to the negatively isolated CD8+ and CD4+ T cells, TEMRA cells were FACS-enriched. The length of the CDR3 is 16 residues. The germline V gene encodes CDR1 SGHTA and CDR2 FQGNSA. Trimming at V came to 0 bases and at J to 0 bases, leaving 1 base not matched to a gene. Random hexamers were used to reverse transcribe an amount of 0.5 to 1 ug RNA. One entry per CDR3 protein results from TCRdb running MiXCR on the immunoSEQ multiplex PCR reads. In the table there are over 100,000 distinct CDR3 sequences, roughly 91% of which are singletons.

The source of this sequence is a human donor in good health. The chain employs TRBV7-2 and TRBJ2-3; TRBD2 aligns across 9 bases. Sequencing input: CD4+ T cells from PBMCs. This CDR3 reads CASSLASGGSTDTQYF. CDR3 bases: TGTGCCAGCAGCTTAGCGAGCGGGGGGAGCACAGATACGCAGTATTTT.